Included here is one TCR beta chain sequence, with context. The authors divided CD4+ cells into CD45RA+ naive and CD45RA-negative memory subsets. This table comes from immunoSEQ multiplex PCR, and its TCRdb copy is limited to in-frame clones, with some not included. The sample lists roughly 640,000 clones, less than 98% occurring once. This record belongs to a study of shared clonotypes between healthy human individuals. CDR3 length equals 13 residues. V dropped 4 bases and J dropped 6 bases, with 8 bases sitting between them. Germline V gene sequence: CDR1 SGHRS, CDR2 YFSETQ. The receptor's source is a woman in her thirties in good health. The J gene is TRBJ1-6, the V gene TRBV5-1, with unresolved D. Sequenced sample: naive CD4+ T cells sorted from blood. The subset: CD45RA+ positively selected. This chain's CDR3 is CASSPDANSPLHF. The CDR3 coding sequence is TGCGCCAGCAGCCCGGACGCTAATTCACCCCTCCACTTT.